The 25 T cell receptor beta chains listed next were all sequenced from one sample in a study of Ad26.COV2.S vaccination and SARS-CoV-2 variants (dated by TCRdb to about 2021). The method behind the library was the immunoSEQ multiplex PCR assay. TCRdb obtained this table from immuneACCESS and retained in-frame rearrangements with V and J assigned. These tables miss some clones; where compared with another copy, unresolved V genes account for less than half of the shortfall, and the remainder is unexplained. The sample data list a few hundred thousand clones, and roughly 88% of these were observed just once. Clones ranked in the top ten supply approximately 4.5% of the sample. In light of the paper, this sample's treatment or condition label describes: roughly 19 received Ad26.COV2.S at low or high dose, single or two shots; 5 received placebo; per-sample allocation not given. Repertoires of vaccine and placebo recipients were sequenced from samples collected on day 63 after the first injection.

This specimen consisted of peripheral blood, obtained in a trial of Ad26.COV2.S vaccine versus placebo. The receptors were gathered from a person between 18 and 59 years old who received the Ad26.COV2.S COVID-19 vaccine or a placebo.

V and J are TRBV19 and TRBJ2-2; D remains unclear. The CDR3 contains 15 residues. V lost 5 bases and J 4 bases, leaving 14 bases between the germline ends. Looked up from germline, CDR1 is LNHDA and CDR2 is SQIVND (reference sequence). The chain's CDR3 is CASSPRVGATGELFF. The CDR3 DNA reads TGTGCCAGTAGTCCCCGGGTCGGAGCCACCGGGGAGCTGTTTTTT. Complete variable domain (other parts from reference TRBV19 and TRBJ2-2): DGGITQSPKYLFRKEGQNVTLSCEQNLNHDAMYWYRQDPGQGLRLIYYSQIVNDFQKGDIAEGYSVSREKKESFPLTVTSAQKNPTAFYLCASSPRVGATGELFFGEGSRLTVL.

This clone was counted only a few times. This specimen includes other DNA sequences encoding the same CDR3. The chain employs TRBV28 and TRBJ2-1; D is unclear. Germline V gene lookup returns CDR1 MDHEN and CDR2 SYDVKM. This CDR3 region has 12 residues. V was cut by 2 bases and J by 8 bases, with 7 bases left in between. The CDR3 DNA follows: TGTGCCAGCAGTTTAACCGGCGATGAGCAGTTCTTC. Amino acid sequence: CASSLTGDEQFF.

The chain links TRBV7-2 to TRBJ2-7, with D perhaps given as TRBD1 or TRBD2 (5 bases each). Germline lookup yields CDR1 SGHTA and CDR2 FQGNSA. V lost 0 bases and J 1 base, leaving 10 bases between the germline ends. The CDR3 sequence is 15 residues long. DNA for the CDR3: TGTGCCAGCAGCTTAGCAGGGGACGGGTCCTACGAGCAGTACTTC. Protein product: CASSLAGDGSYEQYF.

V and J are TRBV19 and TRBJ1-4; 7 positions agree with TRBD1. The CDR3 sequence is 13 residues long. The V gene's germline CDR1 is LNHDA and CDR2 SQIVND (reference sequence). V was pared by 5 bases and J by 9 bases, with 6 bases of the junction left unmatched. CDR3: CASSPTGDKKLFF. The CDR3, as DNA: TGTGCCAGTAGTCCCACAGGGGACAAAAAACTGTTTTTT.

This clone is a singleton in its sample. The chain is built from TRBV2 and TRBJ1-5; 7 positions agree with TRBD1. J gave up 4 bases and V 6 bases, and 6 bases lay outside the gene matches. Germline CDR1 reads SNHLY; CDR2 reads FYNNEI. There are 14 residues in the CDR3. The DNA of the CDR3 is TGTGCCAGCAGGGGGGGGGACAGAAATCAGCCCCAGCATTTT. Translation: CASRGGDRNQPQHF. The whole variable domain, remainder taken from reference TRBV2 and TRBJ1-5, is EPEVTQTPSHQVTQMGQEVILRCVPISNHLYFYWYRQILGQKVEFLVSFYNNEISEKSEIFDDQFSVERPDGSNFTLKIRSTKLEDSAMYFCASRGGDRNQPQHFGDGTRLSIL.

This rearrangement joins TRBV3-1 (or the pseudogene TRBV3-2) to TRBJ2-5, with D possibly matching TRBD1 (7 bases). V was pared by 1 base and J by 2 bases, with 8 bases between. Looked up from germline, CDR1 is LGHDT and CDR2 is YNNKEL (reference sequence). The CDR3 runs 14 residues. CDR3 in DNA: TGTGCCAGCAGCCAAGCAGGGGGGCAAGAGACCCAGTACTTC. Its translation: CASSQAGGQETQYF.

The chain has TRBV28 and TRBJ2-1, with 8 positions matching TRBD2. Germline loops: CDR1 MDHEN, CDR2 SYDVKM. This CDR3 comprises 14 residues. The ends lost 3 bases at V and 6 bases at J; junction bases unmatched: 4. The CDR3 reads CASSLELAANEQFF. As DNA, the CDR3 is TGTGCCAGCAGTTTGGAACTAGCGGCCAATGAGCAGTTCTTC.

The chain couples TRBV2 to TRBJ2-7, with D tentatively TRBD2 (6 bases). Trimming left V 8 bases short and J 3 bases short, with 11 bases between. Germline loops: CDR1 SNHLY, CDR2 FYNNEI. The CDR3 totals 12 residues. The CDR3: CASRDSVYEQYF. The CDR3 DNA sequence: TGTGCCAGCCGGGACTCCGTCTACGAGCAGTACTTC.

The J gene is TRBJ1-2, the V gene TRBV5-6; 7 positions agree with TRBD1. Per germline, CDR1 SGHDT and CDR2 YYEEEE. The CDR3 has 14 amino acids. After removal of 1 base from V and 4 bases from J, the junction contained 4 bases not matched to a gene. CDR3 protein: CASSLLRGAYGYTF. CDR3 nucleotides: TGTGCCAGCAGCTTGCTCAGGGGGGCCTATGGCTACACCTTC.

V is TRBV27 and J is TRBJ2-2, with no clear D. Germline lookup yields CDR1 MNHEY and CDR2 SMNVEV (reference sequence). CDR3 size: 11 residues. The V end lost 7 bases, the J end lost 8 bases, and 8 bases lay between the germline ends. The DNA for the CDR3 is TGTGCCAGCACCTCTCGGGGGGAGCTGTTTTTT. This encodes CASTSRGELFF.

In nucleotides, the CDR3 is TGTGCCAGTAGTAACAGGGGCGAGTACGAGCAGTACTTC. This sequence encodes CASSNRGEYEQYF. This sequence joins TRBV19 and TRBJ2-7, with 7 bases matching TRBD1. CDR1 LNHDA and CDR2 SQIVND come from the germline V gene (reference sequence). The CDR3 has 13 amino acids. The J segment lost 4 bases and the V segment lost 4 bases, leaving 4 bases of the junction unmatched.

This chain joins TRBV9 and TRBJ2-1; maybe TRBD2 (5 bases). V gave up 4 bases and J gave up 0 bases, with 11 bases separating them. This CDR3 has 15 residues. Germline V CDR1 and CDR2: SGDLS, YYNGEE. The chain's CDR3 is CASSTAVSSYNEQFF. CDR3 sequence (DNA): TGTGCCAGCAGCACAGCGGTTAGCTCCTACAATGAGCAGTTCTTC.

The chain joins TRBV5-8 to TRBJ2-1; TRBD2 agrees at 7 bases. The CDR3 has 17 amino acids. Germline lookup yields CDR1 SGHTS and CDR2 YDEGEE. The ends lost 1 base at V and 0 bases at J; junction bases unmatched: 7. The CDR3 loop reads CASSLIEVAGSYNEQFF. The CDR3 DNA reads TGTGCCAGCAGCTTGATAGAGGTAGCGGGCTCCTACAATGAGCAGTTCTTC.

The rearrangement links TRBV27 to TRBJ2-2; no reliable D call. With 0 bases removed from V and 3 bases from J, the gap between germline ends came to 8 bases. This CDR3 region has 15 residues. Germline V gene sequence: CDR1 MNHEY, CDR2 SMNVEV (reference sequence). Here the CDR3 reads CASSLSSTHTGELFF. For the CDR3, the DNA is TGTGCCAGCAGTTTATCGTCCACCCACACCGGGGAGCTGTTTTTT.

This rearrangement joins TRBV5-6 to TRBJ1-5; D unclear. Germline V CDR1 and CDR2: SGHDT, YYEEEE. The CDR3 extends over 14 amino acids. V lost 2 bases and J lost 3, with 9 bases in between. CDR3 DNA sequence: TGTGCCAGCAGCTTTCGGGGATACAATCAGCCCCAGCATTTT. This encodes CASSFRGYNQPQHF.

This clone has a single count. This chain connects TRBV6-5 to TRBJ1-5, with D unresolved. This CDR3 has 12 residues. Per germline, CDR1 MNHEY and CDR2 SVGAGI. V gave up 8 bases and J gave up 2 bases, with 7 bases separating them. The CDR3 nucleotides are TGTGCCAGCGGCCAGGGCAATCAGCCCCAGCATTTT. Translated: CASGQGNQPQHF.

CDR3 residues: CSGTGGDSYEQYF. CDR3 nucleotide sequence: TGCAGCGGAACCGGGGGCGACTCCTACGAGCAGTACTTC. The chain combines TRBV29-1 with TRBJ2-7; D possibly uses TRBD1 or TRBD2 (6 bases each). Germline CDR1 is SQVTM and CDR2 is ANQGSEA. The V gene lost 7 bases and the J gene lost 0 bases, with 13 bases spanning the gap. This CDR3 is built from 13 residues.

This chain links TRBV27 with TRBJ2-1; 9 bases fit TRBD2. Per germline, CDR1 MNHEY and CDR2 SMNVEV (reference sequence). V was clipped by 3 bases and J by 6 bases; unmatched bases: 9. The CDR3 sequence is 16 residues long. CDR3 in amino acids: CASSFSREGPSNEQFF. In DNA form, the CDR3 reads TGTGCCAGCAGTTTTTCGCGGGAGGGCCCCAGCAATGAGCAGTTCTTC.

The chain employs TRBV28 and TRBJ2-3; 7 bases match TRBD2. This CDR3 region has 15 residues. Germline CDR1 is MDHEN and CDR2 is SYDVKM. The V segment lost 5 bases and the J segment 8 bases; nucleotides outside the gene matches: 13. CDR3 nucleotides: TGTGCCAGCAGTCCTAGGCGGGGGTGGTACGGTACGCAGTATTTT. Its protein product is CASSPRRGWYGTQYF.

This clone was seen just once. V is TRBV5-1 and J is TRBJ2-3; D unresolved. Germline V lookup: CDR1 SGHRS, CDR2 YFSETQ. The CDR3 extends over 15 amino acids. The V gene lost 3 bases and the J gene lost 6 bases, with 17 bases spanning the gap. The CDR3 loop reads CASSSLGTSSDTQYF. CDR3 DNA: TGCGCCAGCAGCTCACTGGGCACCTCGTCTGATACGCAGTATTTT.

The chain carries TRBV7-8 and TRBJ1-5; 7 bases are shared with TRBD1. Germline values: CDR1 SGHVS, CDR2 FQNEAQ. Trimming took 1 base from V and 4 from J; bases not matched to a gene: 7. This CDR3 is 16 amino acids long. The DNA of the CDR3 is TGTGCCAGCAGCTTAGGGGAAGGGACAGATAATCAGCCCCAGCATTTT. Translated: CASSLGEGTDNQPQHF.

The chain employs TRBV7-9 and TRBJ2-1; 9 bases are a match to TRBD1. Germline V CDR1 and CDR2: SEHNR, FQNEAQ (reference sequence). This CDR3 has 16 residues. Unmatched junction bases numbered 10, after V lost 6 bases and J lost 4 bases. CDR3 sequence reads: CASSSLRDRVYNEQFF. The DNA for the CDR3 is TGTGCCAGCAGTTCTCTCCGGGACAGGGTTTACAATGAGCAGTTCTTC.

CDR3 DNA: TGCAGTGCTAGTAGGGCGGCGCGAGAGCAGTTCTTC. Protein product: CSASRAAREQFF. The rearrangement links TRBV20-1 to TRBJ2-1, with D hard to call. The germline gives CDR1 DFQATT, CDR2 SNEGSKA (reference sequence). V gave up 3 bases and J gave up 10 bases, with 13 bases separating them. This CDR3 has 12 residues.

This clone showed up just a few times. The V and J genes are TRBV2 and TRBJ2-2; D not certain. The V and J ends lost 4 bases and 4 bases respectively, with 16 bases between them. Germline assignment: CDR1 SNHLY and CDR2 FYNNEI. This CDR3 region has 16 residues. CDR3 coding DNA: TGTGCCAGCAGTGTTTTTCCGCCTCGCGCCACCGGGGAGCTGTTTTTT. It translates to CASSVFPPRATGELFF.

J is TRBJ2-5 and V is TRBV7-2, with 8 bases identical to TRBD1. This CDR3 has 16 amino acids. Germline trimming cut 3 bases from V and 4 bases from J; bases unmatched to any gene: 10. Germline CDR1 reads SGHTA; CDR2 reads FQGNSA. CDR3 nucleotide sequence: TGTGCCAGCAGCTTTTTCGGACAGGGAGGAGGAGAGACCCAGTACTTC. Translated, it gives CASSFFGQGGGETQYF. Full variable domain (remainder filled in from reference TRBV7-2 and TRBJ2-5): GAGVSQSPSNKVTEKGKDVELRCDPISGHTALYWYRQSLGQGLEFLIYFQGNSAPDKSGLPSDRFSAERTGGSVSTLTIQRTQQEDSAVYLCASSFFGQGGGETQYFGPGTRLLVL.